This T cell receptor beta chain originates from a study of response to subunit inactivated influenza vaccine. Broader study findings: New T cells are recruited in small numbers by each seasonal influenza vaccination, according to the authors' suggestion.

This CDR3 spans 14 amino acids. J lost 8 bases, V lost 8 bases, and 10 bases had no gene match. The germline CDR1 and CDR2 sequences are MDHEN and SYDVKM. MiXCR was run by TCRdb on the RT-PCR reads, yielding one entry per CDR3 protein. The sample shows 400,000 to 550,000 distinct CDR3 sequences, 25% of them seen only once. In this sample, this clonotype turned up a few times. Its antigen is still unknown. The chain joins TRBV28 to TRBJ1-4; 8 nucleotides match TRBD1. The sequence derives from a man aged 45-60 years who received an inactivated influenza vaccine. The sequences come from CD4+ T cells sorted from PBMCs, collected 5 days after vaccination. DNA of the CDR3: TGTGCCAGCGGTATACAGGGGGTGGGCGAAAAACTGTTTTTT. It encodes CASGIQGVGEKLFF.